A selection of T cell receptor beta chains follows, all from one sample in a study of blood T cell repertoires in COVID-19. Only in-frame clones appear in the TCRdb table, and some are missing; sequencing was by immunoSEQ multiplex PCR. The sample consists of tens of thousands of clones, about 86% of them appearing once. The sequencing sample was made of peripheral blood. The receptors come from an older woman with acute or convalescent COVID-19. Both conserved end residues are part of each CDR3. The D gene is left open where the match is weak. Where a row states a size, it is once, few, many or the class of an expanded clone; other rows omit it.

abundance,v_gene,j_gene,d_gene,CDR3aa,CDR3nt
NA,TRBV7-2,TRBJ1-2,TRBD1,CASSSDRGLGYGYTF,TGTGCCAGCAGCTCCGACAGGGGGTTAGGGTATGGCTACACCTTC
NA,TRBV7-2,TRBJ2-3,NA,CASSLVVAATDTQYF,TGTGCCAGCAGCTTAGTGGTGGCGGCCACAGATACGCAGTATTTT
NA,TRBV12-5,TRBJ1-4,TRBD1,CASGLGTVLNEKLFF,TGTGCTAGTGGCCTTGGGACAGTCCTTAATGAAAAACTGTTTTTT
NA,TRBV6-6,TRBJ2-7,NA,CASTPDGSSYEQYF,TGTGCCAGCACCCCGGACGGGAGCTCCTACGAGCAGTACTTC
NA,TRBV2,TRBJ2-7,NA,CASGLSYEQYF,TGTGCCAGCGGACTTTCCTACGAGCAGTACTTC
NA,TRBV3-1/TRBV3-2,TRBJ2-3,TRBD2,CASSRGLAGVADTQYF,TGTGCCAGCAGCCGTGGACTAGCGGGAGTGGCAGATACGCAGTATTTT
NA,TRBV10-1,TRBJ2-3,NA,CASSSGSTSTDTQYF,TGCGCCAGCAGTTCGGGTTCTACTAGCACAGATACGCAGTATTTT
NA,TRBV19,TRBJ1-4,TRBD1,CASNLKGAWNEKLFF,TGTGCCAGTAACCTAAAGGGGGCATGGAATGAAAAACTGTTTTTT
NA,TRBV5-1,TRBJ2-7,TRBD2,CASSQQRGGSYEQYF,TGCGCCAGCAGCCAGCAGAGGGGCGGGAGCTACGAGCAGTACTTC
NA,TRBV9,TRBJ2-7,NA,CASSPDREVEEQYF,TGTGCCAGCAGTCCAGACAGGGAGGTGGAAGAGCAGTACTTC
once,TRBV28,TRBJ1-5,TRBD1,CASSPRRDRAVQPQHF,TGTGCCAGCAGTCCGCGCCGGGACAGGGCGGTTCAGCCCCAGCATTTT
NA,TRBV5-1,TRBJ2-3,TRBD2,CASSTGLAGGVDTQYF,TGCGCCAGCAGCACGGGACTAGCGGGAGGAGTAGATACGCAGTATTTT
NA,TRBV30,TRBJ2-3,NA,CAWSHGPGADTQYF,TGTGCCTGGAGCCATGGGCCGGGGGCAGATACGCAGTATTTT
NA,TRBV6-5,TRBJ2-7,NA,CASFDRQHSSYEQYF,TGTGCCAGCTTCGACCGACAGCATAGCTCCTACGAGCAGTACTTC
NA,TRBV5-1,TRBJ2-7,TRBD1,CASSPWDRTYEQYF,TGCGCCAGCAGCCCGTGGGACAGGACCTACGAGCAGTACTTC
NA,TRBV30,TRBJ2-3,NA,CAWSPGTDTQYF,TGTGCCTGGAGTCCCGGGACAGATACGCAGTATTTT
NA,TRBV18,TRBJ1-4,NA,CASSPQGGWMATNEKLFF,TGTGCCAGCTCACCTCAGGGCGGTTGGATGGCAACTAATGAAAAACTGTTTTTT
NA,TRBV3-1/TRBV3-2,TRBJ1-5,TRBD1,CASSQAGTGGSQPQHF,TGTGCCAGCAGCCAAGCAGGGACAGGGGGTTCCCAGCCCCAGCATTTT
NA,TRBV10-3,TRBJ1-1,NA,CAISTTGYAEAFF,TGTGCCATCAGTACCACAGGGTACGCTGAAGCTTTCTTT
NA,TRBV2,TRBJ1-3,NA,CASSEGPPTFYSGNTIYF,TGTGCCAGCAGTGAAGGACCCCCGACTTTCTACTCTGGAAACACCATATATTTT
NA,TRBV9,TRBJ2-2,TRBD1,CASSVNQGAGGELFF,TGTGCCAGCAGCGTAAATCAGGGGGCTGGCGGGGAGCTGTTTTTT
NA,TRBV3-1/TRBV3-2,TRBJ2-3,NA,CASSPGHPGDTQYF,TGTGCCAGCAGCCCGGGACACCCGGGGGATACGCAGTATTTT
once,TRBV7-6,TRBJ2-2,NA,CASSLVGDTGELFF,TGTGCCAGCAGCTTAGTAGGGGACACCGGGGAGCTGTTTTTT
NA,TRBV11-3,TRBJ2-7,TRBD1,CASSVRDSDSYEQYF,TGTGCCAGCAGCGTCCGGGACAGCGACTCCTACGAGCAGTACTTC
NA,TRBV7-9,TRBJ2-5,TRBD2,CASSRTSGSGETQYF,TGTGCCAGCAGCCGGACTAGCGGGAGCGGAGAGACCCAGTACTTC
NA,TRBV5-8,TRBJ2-7,TRBD1,CASSLGPDRIYEQYF,TGTGCCAGCAGCTTGGGGCCGGACAGGATCTACGAGCAGTACTTC
NA,TRBV19,TRBJ1-2,TRBD1,CASSVTGNYGYTF,TGTGCCAGTAGTGTGACAGGGAACTATGGCTACACCTTC
NA,TRBV2,TRBJ2-1,TRBD2,CASTLGTSGGARQFF,TGTGCCAGCACCCTTGGGACTAGCGGGGGGGCGAGGCAGTTCTTC
once,TRBV5-6,TRBJ2-2,NA,CASRRRQGTIGELFF,TGTGCCAGCAGGCGACGGCAGGGAACAATCGGGGAGCTGTTTTTT
once,TRBV5-1,TRBJ2-7,NA,CASSLENSKSYEQYF,TGCGCCAGCAGCTTGGAGAACAGCAAATCCTACGAGCAGTACTTC
NA,TRBV25-1,TRBJ1-1,NA,CASSEYMEQGRTEAFF,TGTGCCAGCAGTGAATATATGGAACAGGGAAGGACTGAAGCTTTCTTT
NA,TRBV3-1/TRBV3-2,TRBJ1-2,NA,CASSQDSNYGYTF,TGTGCCAGCAGCCAAGACAGTAACTATGGCTACACCTTC
NA,TRBV7-8,TRBJ1-5,TRBD1,CASSFDRGYQPQHF,TGTGCCAGCAGCTTCGACAGGGGATATCAGCCCCAGCATTTT
NA,TRBV5-4,TRBJ1-6,TRBD1,CASSSPGQNSPLHF,TGTGCCAGCAGCTCGCCGGGACAGAATTCACCCCTCCACTTT
NA,TRBV3-1/TRBV3-2,TRBJ2-7,TRBD2,CASSQDLLAGGPEQYF,TGTGCCAGCAGCCAAGATCTTCTAGCGGGAGGGCCTGAGCAGTACTTC
NA,TRBV30,TRBJ2-3,NA,CAWSVRQGGMTDTQYF,TGTGCCTGGAGTGTAAGGCAGGGGGGCATGACAGATACGCAGTATTTT
few,TRBV28,TRBJ1-3,NA,CASSFRGRGNTIYF,TGTGCCAGCAGCTTTAGGGGCCGCGGAAACACCATATATTTT
NA,TRBV11-3,TRBJ1-1,NA,CASSFREPEAFF,TGTGCCAGCAGCTTCCGAGAACCTGAAGCTTTCTTT
NA,TRBV6-5,TRBJ1-2,TRBD1,CASSPGTGEVGYTF,TGTGCCAGCAGTCCCGGGACAGGGGAAGTTGGCTACACCTTC
NA,TRBV29-1,TRBJ1-5,NA,CSVVPSTLLLIYSNQPQHF,TGCAGCGTTGTTCCGTCCACTCTTTTACTCATCTATAGCAATCAGCCCCAGCATTTT
NA,TRBV7-9,TRBJ2-2,NA,CASSLAEIFNTGELFF,TGTGCCAGCAGCTTAGCGGAGATCTTTAACACCGGGGAGCTGTTTTTT
few,TRBV5-6,TRBJ1-2,TRBD1,CASSLTGTGDYGYTF,TGTGCCAGCAGCCTAACTGGGACAGGGGACTATGGCTACACCTTC
NA,TRBV10-2,TRBJ1-2,TRBD1,CAASPPPLTGNYGYTF,TGCGCCGCAAGTCCCCCGCCCCTGACAGGGAACTATGGCTACACCTTC
NA,TRBV30,TRBJ2-5,NA,CAWSDGGWETQYF,TGTGCCTGGAGTGATGGGGGCTGGGAGACCCAGTACTTC